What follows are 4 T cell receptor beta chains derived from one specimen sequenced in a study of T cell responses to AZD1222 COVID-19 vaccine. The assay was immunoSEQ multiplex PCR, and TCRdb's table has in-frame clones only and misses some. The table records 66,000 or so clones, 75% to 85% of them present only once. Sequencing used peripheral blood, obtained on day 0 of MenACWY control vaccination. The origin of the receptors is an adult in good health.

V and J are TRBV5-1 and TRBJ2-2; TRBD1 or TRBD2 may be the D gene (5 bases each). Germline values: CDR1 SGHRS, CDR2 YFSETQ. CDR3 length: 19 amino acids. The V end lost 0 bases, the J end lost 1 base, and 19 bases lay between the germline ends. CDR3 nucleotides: TGCGCCAGCAGCTTGGAGAGGAGGCAGGGAACTTTGAACACCGGGGAGCTGTTTTTT. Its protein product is CASSLERRQGTLNTGELFF. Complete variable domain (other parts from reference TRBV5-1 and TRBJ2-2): KAGVTQTPRYLIKTRGQQVTLSCSPISGHRSVSWYQQTPGQGLQFLFEYFSETQRNKGNFPGRFSGRQFSNSRSEMNVSTLELGDSALYLCASSLERRQGTLNTGELFFGEGSRLTVL.

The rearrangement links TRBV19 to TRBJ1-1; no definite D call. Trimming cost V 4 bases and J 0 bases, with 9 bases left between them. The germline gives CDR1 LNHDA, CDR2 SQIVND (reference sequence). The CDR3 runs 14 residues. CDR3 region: CASSRRGLNTEAFF. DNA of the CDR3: TGTGCCAGTAGTAGACGGGGATTGAACACTGAAGCTTTCTTT.

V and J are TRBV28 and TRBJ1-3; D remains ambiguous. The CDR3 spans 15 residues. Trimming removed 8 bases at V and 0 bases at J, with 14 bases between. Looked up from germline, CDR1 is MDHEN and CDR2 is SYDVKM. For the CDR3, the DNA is TGTGCCAGCGGCCAAGAGGCAGGCTCTGGAAACACCATATATTTT. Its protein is CASGQEAGSGNTIYF.

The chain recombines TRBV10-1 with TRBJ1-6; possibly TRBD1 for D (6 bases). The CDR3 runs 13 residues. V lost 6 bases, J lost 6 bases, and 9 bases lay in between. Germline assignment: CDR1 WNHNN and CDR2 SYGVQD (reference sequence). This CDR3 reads CASSRDINSPLHF. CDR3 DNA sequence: TGCGCCAGCAGCCGGGACATTAATTCACCCCTCCACTTT.